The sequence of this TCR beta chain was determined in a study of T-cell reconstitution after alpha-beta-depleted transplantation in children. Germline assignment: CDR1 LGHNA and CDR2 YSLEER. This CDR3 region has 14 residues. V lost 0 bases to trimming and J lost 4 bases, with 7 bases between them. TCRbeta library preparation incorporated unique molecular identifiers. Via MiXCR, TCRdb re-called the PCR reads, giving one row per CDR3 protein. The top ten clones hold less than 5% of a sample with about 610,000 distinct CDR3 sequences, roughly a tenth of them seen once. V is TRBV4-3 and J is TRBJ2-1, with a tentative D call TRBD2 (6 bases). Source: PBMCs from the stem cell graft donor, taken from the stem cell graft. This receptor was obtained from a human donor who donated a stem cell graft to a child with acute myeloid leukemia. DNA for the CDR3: TGCGCCAGCAGCCAAGAGGGAGGTTACAATGAGCAGTTCTTC. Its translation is CASSQEGGYNEQFF.